A single sample gave rise to the 13 T cell receptor beta chains below, sequenced in a study of blood T cell repertoires in COVID-19. Profiling relied on immunoSEQ multiplex PCR, and the TCRdb table lists in-frame clones only, not all of them. The sample includes 95,000 to 150,000 clones, 80% of them seen just once. The sequencing input was peripheral blood. The receptors were sampled from a man between 60 and 75 years old with active or convalescent COVID-19.

The chain couples TRBV7-2 to TRBJ2-1; perhaps TRBD1 as D (6 bases). Germline CDR1 reads SGHTA; CDR2 reads FQGNSA. The CDR3 has 15 amino acids. V lost 3 bases and J 0 bases, leaving 9 bases between the germline ends. CDR3 nucleotides: TGTGCCAGCAGCTTCAGGGACATCTCCTACAATGAGCAGTTCTTC. Protein: CASSFRDISYNEQFF.

This chain uses TRBV10-3 with TRBJ2-1; TRBD2 aligns across 13 bases. Germline values: CDR1 ENHRY, CDR2 SYGVKD. The J segment lost 7 bases and the V segment lost 6 bases, leaving 6 bases of the junction unmatched. CDR3 length: 15 residues. The CDR3 DNA follows: TGTGCCATCAGGCCGGGACTAGCGGGGAGAAATGAGCAGTTCTTC. Its translation: CAIRPGLAGRNEQFF.

The CDR3 spells CASSKTSARETGELFF. The DNA of the CDR3 is TGCGCCAGCAGCAAGACTAGCGCTCGGGAAACCGGGGAGCTGTTTTTT. The J gene is TRBJ2-2, the V gene TRBV5-1, with TRBD2 matching 8 bases. Losses at the gene ends were 4 bases for V and 5 bases for J; bases not matched to a gene: 10. The length of the CDR3 is 16 residues. CDR1 is SGHRS, CDR2 YFSETQ, per germline.

This clone has just a few counts. The CDR3 coding sequence is TGTGCCAGCAGTCAAAAGAGCGGGAGGAGGACAGATACGCAGTATTTT. This codes for CASSQKSGRRTDTQYF. This chain links TRBV27 with TRBJ2-3; 9 bases are shared with TRBD2. The CDR3 spans 16 residues. Germline V gene lookup returns CDR1 MNHEY and CDR2 SMNVEV (reference sequence). V was pared by 5 bases and J by 3 bases, with 9 bases of the junction left unmatched.

This clone was seen a single time. J is TRBJ2-5 and V is TRBV19, with D unclear. V was clipped by 3 bases and J by 4 bases, with 15 bases between them. The CDR3 is 15 amino acids. In germline, CDR1 is LNHDA, CDR2 SQIVND (reference sequence). CDR3 DNA sequence: TGTGCCAGTAGTATTGTGACGCCGGCAGGAGAGACCCAGTACTTC. This gives the protein CASSIVTPAGETQYF.

As DNA, the CDR3 is TGTGCCAGCGGAGCCCGGGGCAATCAGCCCCAGCATTTT. As protein: CASGARGNQPQHF. The rearrangement links TRBV6-5 to TRBJ1-5; D uncertain. The CDR3 length is 13 residues. Germline V gene lookup returns CDR1 MNHEY and CDR2 SVGAGI. V was cut by 8 bases and J by 2 bases, with 10 bases left in between.

The chain combines TRBV11-2 with TRBJ1-5, with TRBD1 matching over 8 bases. CDR1 and CDR2 (germline): SGHAT, FQNNGV. V shed 3 bases and J 4 bases; nucleotides not matched to a gene: 5. The CDR3 has 15 amino acids. CDR3 DNA: TGTGCCAGCAGCTTGGACAGGGACAAAAATCAGCCCCAGCATTTT. Protein: CASSLDRDKNQPQHF.

The V gene is TRBV19, the J gene TRBJ2-1, with a possible D match to TRBD2 (5 bases). Per germline, CDR1 LNHDA and CDR2 SQIVND (reference sequence). Trimming stripped 6 bases from V and 3 bases from J, with 9 bases between. CDR3 size: 13 residues. The CDR3 coding sequence is TGTGCCAGTAGCAGGACTCTCTACAATGAGCAGTTCTTC. Its protein product is CASSRTLYNEQFF.

The V and J genes are TRBV29-1 and TRBJ2-3; 7 nucleotides match TRBD1. The V and J ends lost 5 bases and 2 bases, in that order; junction bases with no gene match: 13. The CDR3 runs to 16 residues. The V gene's germline CDR1 is SQVTM and CDR2 ANQGSEA. CDR3 nucleotides: TGCAGCGTTTCCCTGAGGGGACAGCGACTCACAGATACGCAGTATTTT. Translated, it gives CSVSLRGQRLTDTQYF.

The V and J genes are TRBV4-3 and TRBJ2-1; 9 bases map to TRBD2. The length of the CDR3 is 17 residues. Germline V CDR1 and CDR2: LGHNA, YSLEER. V gave up 0 bases and J gave up 2 bases; unmatched junction bases: 5. The CDR3 loop is CASSQDPTSGTYNEQFF. DNA for the CDR3: TGCGCCAGCAGCCAAGATCCGACTAGCGGCACCTACAATGAGCAGTTCTTC.

V and J are TRBV6-5 and TRBJ2-2; D is uncertain. Per germline, CDR1 MNHEY and CDR2 SVGAGI. The V and J ends lost 9 bases and 3 bases respectively, with 17 bases between them. The CDR3 has 15 residues. As DNA, the CDR3 is TGTGCCAGTGTCGAGTGGGCTGGTTACACCGGGGAGCTGTTTTTT. Translating it yields CASVEWAGYTGELFF.

The chain carries TRBV24-1 and TRBJ1-5, with D possibly matching TRBD1 (6 bases). The CDR3 has 15 residues. Germline V CDR1 and CDR2: KGHDR, SFDVKD. V lost 3 bases, J lost 4 bases, and 12 bases lay in between. CDR3 protein: CATSDPGTPNQPQHF. The CDR3 DNA is TGTGCCACCAGTGATCCCGGGACACCTAATCAGCCCCAGCATTTT.

This chain links TRBV6-2 or TRBV6-3 with TRBJ2-5, with 8 bases that match TRBD2. The germline CDR1 and CDR2 sequences are MNHEY and SVGEGT. Trimming took 8 bases from V and 1 from J; bases not matched to a gene: 9. This CDR3 is built from 15 residues. In DNA form, the CDR3 reads TGTGCCAGCGGCCTAGCGGGTGATTTCCAAGAGACCCAGTACTTC. This sequence encodes CASGLAGDFQETQYF.